Listed below are T cell receptor beta chains from one sample, sequenced in a study of T cell responses to AZD1222 COVID-19 vaccine. TCRdb's table, derived via immunoSEQ multiplex PCR, lists solely in-frame clones and lacks some. This table holds 150,000 to 180,000 clones, under 95% found once. Source: peripheral blood, taken on day 0 of AZD1222 vaccination. The receptors were sampled from an adult in good health. Both conserved end residues are part of each CDR3. D genes are given only for firm matches. Rows may omit the clone size; those that give it use once, few, many or a size class.

v_call: TRBV11-2; clone_size: .; j_call: TRBJ1-1; d_call: .; cdr3_nt: TGTGCCAGCAGCTTAGCGGGTGGGGGCACTGAAGCTTTCTTT; cdr3_aa: CASSLAGGGTEAFF
v_call: TRBV2; clone_size: .; j_call: TRBJ1-2; d_call: .; cdr3_nt: TGTGCCAGGACCCTTCCCGGTAGCTATGGCTACACCTTC; cdr3_aa: CARTLPGSYGYTF
v_call: TRBV7-9; clone_size: .; j_call: TRBJ2-3; d_call: TRBD1; cdr3_nt: TGTGCCAGCAGCACAACCTCGGGACAGGGGCGGGGTACGCAGTATTTT; cdr3_aa: CASSTTSGQGRGTQYF
v_call: TRBV2; clone_size: .; j_call: TRBJ1-2; d_call: TRBD1; cdr3_nt: TGTGCCAGCAGCTTACAGGGGGCTCAGTATGGCTACACCTTC; cdr3_aa: CASSLQGAQYGYTF
v_call: TRBV10-2; clone_size: once; j_call: TRBJ1-1; d_call: .; cdr3_nt: TGCGCCAGCAGTGACAGGTTAGAGAACACTGAAGCTTTCTTT; cdr3_aa: CASSDRLENTEAFF
v_call: TRBV27; clone_size: .; j_call: TRBJ1-6; d_call: .; cdr3_nt: TGTGCCAGCAGTTTTCGGGCAGGAGGAGTCAATTCACCCCTCCACTTT; cdr3_aa: CASSFRAGGVNSPLHF
v_call: TRBV7-9; clone_size: .; j_call: TRBJ2-1; d_call: TRBD1; cdr3_nt: TGTGCCAGCAGCCCGGGACAGCCTACAGGCTATGAGCAGTTCTTC; cdr3_aa: CASSPGQPTGYEQFF
v_call: TRBV29-1; clone_size: .; j_call: TRBJ2-1; d_call: .; cdr3_nt: TGCAGCGTTGAAGGGGCATTCTCCTACAATGAGCAGTTCTTC; cdr3_aa: CSVEGAFSYNEQFF
v_call: TRBV27; clone_size: once; j_call: TRBJ1-4; d_call: .; cdr3_nt: TGTGCCAGCAGTTTCCGGCCGACAGCTACTAATGAAAAACTGTTTTTT; cdr3_aa: CASSFRPTATNEKLFF
v_call: TRBV7-9; clone_size: once; j_call: TRBJ1-1; d_call: .; cdr3_nt: TGTGCCAGCAGCTTAGATGCGCTCCCCGGGACTGAAGCTTTCTTT; cdr3_aa: CASSLDALPGTEAFF
v_call: TRBV5-1; clone_size: .; j_call: TRBJ2-7; d_call: TRBD2; cdr3_nt: TGCGCCAGCAGCTTGCAAGTAGCGGGAGCCCACGAGCAGTACTTC; cdr3_aa: CASSLQVAGAHEQYF
v_call: TRBV6-5; clone_size: .; j_call: TRBJ1-2; d_call: .; cdr3_nt: TGTGCCAGCAGTTACACTGGGGGAGTCGGCTACACCTTC; cdr3_aa: CASSYTGGVGYTF
v_call: TRBV9; clone_size: once; j_call: TRBJ2-7; d_call: .; cdr3_nt: TGTGCCAGCAGCGTAGTGGGGACGACTCAGGCCGAGCAGTACTTC; cdr3_aa: CASSVVGTTQAEQYF
v_call: TRBV19; clone_size: once; j_call: TRBJ2-7; d_call: TRBD1; cdr3_nt: TGTGCCAGTAGCCCGACAGGGGGAAGCTACGAGCAGTACTTC; cdr3_aa: CASSPTGGSYEQYF
v_call: TRBV4-1; clone_size: .; j_call: TRBJ1-6; d_call: TRBD1; cdr3_nt: TGCGCCAGCAGCCATGGAACTGACAGGGGGCGAATTATTTATTCACCCCTCCACTTT; cdr3_aa: CASSHGTDRGRIIYSPLHF
v_call: TRBV7-9; clone_size: .; j_call: TRBJ1-6; d_call: TRBD1; cdr3_nt: TGTGCCAGCAGCTTAATGGGAGTAGGGGGCCGGGATTCACCCCTCCACTTT; cdr3_aa: CASSLMGVGGRDSPLHF
v_call: TRBV2; clone_size: .; j_call: TRBJ1-5; d_call: .; cdr3_nt: TGTGCCAGCAGGACTAGGAGCAATCAGCCCCAGCATTTT; cdr3_aa: CASRTRSNQPQHF
v_call: TRBV7-9; clone_size: .; j_call: TRBJ1-2; d_call: .; cdr3_nt: TGTGCCAGCAGGGGTACCACGGGGGAGGGCTATGGCTACACCTTC; cdr3_aa: CASRGTTGEGYGYTF
v_call: TRBV4-1; clone_size: .; j_call: TRBJ1-5; d_call: .; cdr3_nt: TGCGCCAGCAGCCCCGGTTCACCCGGGCAGCCCCAGCATTTT; cdr3_aa: CASSPGSPGQPQHF
v_call: TRBV19; clone_size: .; j_call: TRBJ1-2; d_call: TRBD1; cdr3_nt: TGTGCCAGTAGTCGGCGGACAGGGCTCTATGGCTACACCTTC; cdr3_aa: CASSRRTGLYGYTF
v_call: TRBV9; clone_size: .; j_call: TRBJ1-1; d_call: .; cdr3_nt: TGTGCCAGCAGCGGGGGATCGGACGGAAACACTGAAGCTTTCTTT; cdr3_aa: CASSGGSDGNTEAFF
v_call: TRBV7-9; clone_size: .; j_call: TRBJ2-3; d_call: .; cdr3_nt: TGTGCCAGCAGCCCAGGTTGGGATCCAACCCCGGATACGCAGTATTTT; cdr3_aa: CASSPGWDPTPDTQYF
v_call: TRBV7-9; clone_size: .; j_call: TRBJ1-2; d_call: TRBD1; cdr3_nt: TGTGCCAGCAGCTTTACAGGGGGCGAGCACTATGGCTACACCTTC; cdr3_aa: CASSFTGGEHYGYTF
v_call: TRBV6-2/TRBV6-3; clone_size: .; j_call: TRBJ2-7; d_call: TRBD2; cdr3_nt: TGTGCCAGCAGTTACGCGGGAGGGAACGAGCAGTACTTC; cdr3_aa: CASSYAGGNEQYF
v_call: TRBV5-4; clone_size: few; j_call: TRBJ1-1; d_call: .; cdr3_nt: TGTGCCAGCAGCTTGGTGAGCAGCCTGAACACTGAAGCTTTCTTT; cdr3_aa: CASSLVSSLNTEAFF
v_call: TRBV30; clone_size: .; j_call: TRBJ1-1; d_call: .; cdr3_nt: TGTGCCTGGGGTTCCGGGCAAGGAGCTTTCTTT; cdr3_aa: CAWGSGQGAFF
v_call: TRBV9; clone_size: .; j_call: TRBJ1-1; d_call: .; cdr3_nt: TGTGCCAGCAGCCCGGAACACACTGAAGCTTTCTTT; cdr3_aa: CASSPEHTEAFF
v_call: TRBV5-6; clone_size: once; j_call: TRBJ2-7; d_call: TRBD1; cdr3_nt: TGTGCCAGCAGCAACCGGGACAGCAACATCTACGAGCAGTACTTC; cdr3_aa: CASSNRDSNIYEQYF
v_call: TRBV7-9; clone_size: .; j_call: TRBJ2-2; d_call: .; cdr3_nt: TGTGCCAGCAGTTATAACACCGGGGAGCTGTTTTTT; cdr3_aa: CASSYNTGELFF
v_call: TRBV7-6; clone_size: .; j_call: TRBJ2-7; d_call: TRBD2; cdr3_nt: TGTGCCAGCAGCTTAGGAACTAGCGGGGGTCTCTACGAGCAGTACTTC; cdr3_aa: CASSLGTSGGLYEQYF
v_call: TRBV16; clone_size: .; j_call: TRBJ1-5; d_call: TRBD1; cdr3_nt: TGTGCCAGCAGCCAAGGGACAGTCAATCAGCCCCAGCATTTT; cdr3_aa: CASSQGTVNQPQHF
v_call: TRBV4-3; clone_size: .; j_call: TRBJ2-7; d_call: TRBD2; cdr3_nt: TGCGCCAGCAGCCAGACTAGCGGGGGCTCCTACGAGCAGTACTTC; cdr3_aa: CASSQTSGGSYEQYF
v_call: TRBV2; clone_size: few; j_call: TRBJ2-3; d_call: .; cdr3_nt: TGTGCCAGCAGTGAATATCGATCCCCAGGGAGAAGCACAGATACGCAGTATTTT; cdr3_aa: CASSEYRSPGRSTDTQYF
v_call: TRBV10-2; clone_size: .; j_call: TRBJ1-6; d_call: .; cdr3_nt: TGCGCCAGCAGTGCCCCCTCTTATAATTCACCCCTCCACTTT; cdr3_aa: CASSAPSYNSPLHF
v_call: TRBV19; clone_size: once; j_call: TRBJ1-1; d_call: TRBD1; cdr3_nt: TGTGCCAGTAGTATATCGGGACAGATCGAAGCTTTCTTT; cdr3_aa: CASSISGQIEAFF
v_call: TRBV6-5; clone_size: .; j_call: TRBJ1-2; d_call: TRBD1; cdr3_nt: TGTGCCAGCAGTATATGGACAGGGCAGGGCTACACCTTC; cdr3_aa: CASSIWTGQGYTF
v_call: TRBV27; clone_size: .; j_call: TRBJ2-1; d_call: TRBD2; cdr3_nt: TGTGCCAGCCACTGGAGCGGGGGGGCCAATGAGCAGTTCTTC; cdr3_aa: CASHWSGGANEQFF
v_call: TRBV6-5; clone_size: .; j_call: TRBJ1-2; d_call: .; cdr3_nt: TGTGCCAGCAGTTACTCGGTCGGCTCAGGGTATGGCTACACCTTC; cdr3_aa: CASSYSVGSGYGYTF
v_call: TRBV24-1; clone_size: .; j_call: TRBJ2-2; d_call: TRBD2; cdr3_nt: TGTGCCACCAGTGATCGGTTGGCTAGCGGGAGTCTGGCGACCGGGGAGCTGTTTTTT; cdr3_aa: CATSDRLASGSLATGELFF
v_call: TRBV19; clone_size: .; j_call: TRBJ1-5; d_call: .; cdr3_nt: TGTGCCAGTGGCCAGAATCAGCCCCAGCATTTT; cdr3_aa: CASGQNQPQHF
v_call: TRBV6-2/TRBV6-3; clone_size: .; j_call: TRBJ1-1; d_call: .; cdr3_nt: TGTGCCAGTAGTTGGGACACCTGGGTCACTGAAGCTTTCTTT; cdr3_aa: CASSWDTWVTEAFF
v_call: TRBV6-4; clone_size: .; j_call: TRBJ2-7; d_call: .; cdr3_nt: TGTGCCAGCAGTGTTTTTGTGCAGTACTTC; cdr3_aa: CASSVFVQYF
v_call: TRBV5-1; clone_size: .; j_call: TRBJ1-2; d_call: TRBD1; cdr3_nt: TGCGCCAGCAGACATACCGGGACAGATCCCAGGGGCTATGGCTACACCTTC; cdr3_aa: CASRHTGTDPRGYGYTF
v_call: TRBV24-1; clone_size: few; j_call: TRBJ2-3; d_call: .; cdr3_nt: TGTGCCACCGGGTCCCTAACCCCTGGGGATACGCAGTATTTT; cdr3_aa: CATGSLTPGDTQYF
v_call: TRBV3-1/TRBV3-2; clone_size: .; j_call: TRBJ1-1; d_call: .; cdr3_nt: TGTGCCAGCAGCCAATCCGTCACGAACACTGAAGCTTTCTTT; cdr3_aa: CASSQSVTNTEAFF
v_call: TRBV6-2/TRBV6-3; clone_size: once; j_call: TRBJ1-1; d_call: .; cdr3_nt: TGTGCCAGCAGCCTACTAGGGGGTACGAACACTGAAGCTTTCTTT; cdr3_aa: CASSLLGGTNTEAFF
v_call: TRBV28; clone_size: .; j_call: TRBJ1-6; d_call: TRBD1; cdr3_nt: TGTGCCAGCGACACTACAGGGGATCCCTCACCCCTCCACTTT; cdr3_aa: CASDTTGDPSPLHF
v_call: TRBV3-1/TRBV3-2; clone_size: once; j_call: TRBJ1-4; d_call: .; cdr3_nt: TGTGCCAGCAGCCTCGGGAAGGGAGTAGCTAATGAAAAACTGTTTTTT; cdr3_aa: CASSLGKGVANEKLFF
v_call: TRBV6-1; clone_size: .; j_call: TRBJ1-1; d_call: .; cdr3_nt: TGTGCCAGCAGTGATTTTCGGGACGCCAGGCCTTTCTTT; cdr3_aa: CASSDFRDARPFF
v_call: TRBV9; clone_size: .; j_call: TRBJ2-1; d_call: TRBD1; cdr3_nt: TGTGCCAGCAGCGCCCGTCCCGGGACAGGCCGGGATGAGCAGTTCTTC; cdr3_aa: CASSARPGTGRDEQFF
v_call: TRBV2; clone_size: few; j_call: TRBJ1-1; d_call: TRBD1; cdr3_nt: TGTGCCAGCAATCAGGACAGGGAAAGAACTGAAGCTTTCTTT; cdr3_aa: CASNQDRERTEAFF
v_call: TRBV5-1; clone_size: .; j_call: TRBJ2-7; d_call: .; cdr3_nt: TGCGCCAGCAGCTTGGTATTAGTCGGGACGGTCTCCTACGAGCAGTACTTC; cdr3_aa: CASSLVLVGTVSYEQYF
v_call: TRBV6-5; clone_size: .; j_call: TRBJ1-5; d_call: TRBD1; cdr3_nt: TGTGCCAGCAGCCCAACCCGACAGGGGGCTCAGCCCCAGCATTTT; cdr3_aa: CASSPTRQGAQPQHF
v_call: TRBV4-2; clone_size: .; j_call: TRBJ2-7; d_call: .; cdr3_nt: TGTGCCAGCAGCCAAGACAGGGCCGAGCAGTACTTC; cdr3_aa: CASSQDRAEQYF
v_call: TRBV7-3; clone_size: .; j_call: TRBJ2-3; d_call: .; cdr3_nt: TGTGCCAGCAGCTTATTAGCGGCTAGCACAGATACGCAGTATTTT; cdr3_aa: CASSLLAASTDTQYF